This TCR beta chain comes out of a study of response to subunit inactivated influenza vaccine. Study-wide results and caveats: Researchers suggested that each seasonal influenza vaccination recruits few new T cells.

The CDR3 extends over 15 amino acids. V dropped 6 bases and J dropped 7; count of bases not matched to a gene: 5. This clonotype has a handful of counts. Its specificity is unknown. MiXCR, applied by TCRdb to the RT-PCR reads, yields one record per CDR3 protein. The sample yields 650,000 or so distinct CDR3 sequences, 12% to 15% seen once. The chain combines TRBV12-3 or TRBV12-4 with TRBJ2-2, with TRBD2 matching over 13 bases. This sample comprised PBMCs from blood, obtained less than 15 days before vaccination. The clonotype was recovered from a man aged 45-60 years who received an inactivated influenza vaccine. CDR3: CASSPGLAGLGELFF. For the CDR3, the DNA is TGTGCCAGCAGCCCGGGACTAGCGGGACTCGGGGAGCTGTTTTTT.